This T cell receptor (beta chain) was captured by sequencing in a study of T cells in Graves' hyperthyroidism and ophthalmopathy. The CDR3 has 14 amino acids. The V end was cut by 7 bases, the J end by 4 bases, with 14 bases between. Germline CDR1 LNHDA, CDR2 SQIVND (reference sequence). Amplification targeted TCR beta CDR3 regions from RNA transcripts. First-round RT-PCR of the TCR CDR3 relied on the HTBI primer set. From the multiplex PCR reads, TCRdb called clonotypes with MiXCR, one entry per CDR3 protein. Altogether around 300,000 distinct CDR3 sequences are present, more than 11% being singletons, with the ten largest covering approximately 25%. This clonotype occurred a few times.

The sequencing sample was made of blood. This chain links TRBV19 with TRBJ2-1, with a weak D call TRBD2 (6 bases). This receptor was taken from a woman aged 30 to 39 with Graves' hyperthyroidism. CDR3 nucleotides: TGTGCCAGTATTGGGGACTTTCCATACAATGAGCAGTTCTTC. The encoded protein is CASIGDFPYNEQFF.